Presented here are 30 T cell receptor beta chains from one specimen sequenced in a study of lymphopenia after photon versus proton radiotherapy. The method was immunoSEQ multiplex PCR; TCRdb's version includes in-frame clones alone and lacks a portion of them. Here the sample spans about 20,000 clones, around 90% being singletons. Sequencing was performed on peripheral blood, taken from a patient treated with photon-based radiotherapy. These receptors all stem from a woman aged 40-49 years with cholangiocarcinoma.

This chain joins TRBV6-5 and TRBJ1-1; D perhaps matches TRBD1 (6 bases). The CDR3 covers 14 residues. The germline V and J ends were trimmed by 8 bases and 5 bases, with 18 bases remaining between them. CDR1 and CDR2 (germline): MNHEY, SVGAGI. The CDR3 loop reads CASGPRQAKTEAFF. DNA of the CDR3: TGTGCCAGCGGCCCGAGACAGGCGAAGACTGAAGCTTTCTTT.

This clone was picked up one time. As DNA, the CDR3 is TGCAGCGTTAGAAGCGGGAGTCAGGAGACCCAGTACTTC. Translation: CSVRSGSQETQYF. The gene calls are TRBV29-1 and TRBJ2-5, with 8 positions matching TRBD2. Unmatched junction bases numbered 7, after V lost 5 bases and J lost 5 bases. Germline V gene sequence: CDR1 SQVTM, CDR2 ANQGSEA. The CDR3 has 13 amino acids.

This chain connects TRBV5-1 to TRBJ1-2; tentative D call: TRBD1 (5 bases). Trimming took 0 bases from V and 1 from J, leaving 10 bases between them. The CDR3 consists of 15 residues. CDR1 SGHRS and CDR2 YFSETQ come from the germline V gene. The chain's CDR3 is CASSLAVQDNYGYTF. CDR3 sequence (DNA): TGCGCCAGCAGCTTGGCCGTACAGGATAACTATGGCTACACCTTC.

The V call is TRBV5-1, the J call TRBJ2-2; 10 bases agree with TRBD1. The CDR3 spans 16 residues. Germline V gives CDR1 SGHRS, CDR2 YFSETQ. Trimming cost V 3 bases and J 5 bases; bases outside gene matches: 7. CDR3: CASSSQRTGGTGELFF. In DNA form, the CDR3 reads TGCGCCAGCAGCTCCCAAAGGACAGGGGGGACCGGGGAGCTGTTTTTT.

The chain has TRBV9 and TRBJ2-7, with D perhaps TRBD2 (6 bases). V was cut by 3 bases and J by 4 bases, with 11 bases left in between. The CDR3 spans 13 residues. CDR1 is SGDLS, CDR2 YYNGEE, per germline. Here the CDR3 reads CASSAGSTYEQYF. CDR3 DNA sequence: TGTGCCAGCAGCGCCGGGAGCACGTACGAGCAGTACTTC.

CDR3 bases: TGTGCCAGCAGTCGGGACGACAGGGGCGGCTACACCTTC. Translated: CASSRDDRGGYTF. The chain employs TRBV2 and TRBJ1-2, with TRBD1 matching over 8 bases. The junction had 7 bases not matched to a gene; V was cut back by 5 bases and J by 8 bases. Germline V gene data show CDR1 as SNHLY and CDR2 as FYNNEI. CDR3 length: 13 residues.

This chain uses TRBV9 with TRBJ1-1; no reliable D call. The V and J ends lost 3 bases and 7 bases respectively, with 16 bases between them. The germline gives CDR1 SGDLS, CDR2 YYNGEE. This CDR3 spans 14 amino acids. CDR3 DNA: TGTGCCAGCAGCGCACAAAGCCGGGGATTTGAAGCTTTCTTT. Translation gives CASSAQSRGFEAFF. The full variable domain, completed using reference TRBV9 and TRBJ1-1, is DSGVTQTPKHLITATGQRVTLRCSPRSGDLSVYWYQQSLDQGLQFLIQYYNGEERAKGNILERFSAQQFPDLHSELNLSSLELGDSALYFCASSAQSRGFEAFFGQGTRLTVV.

The V gene is TRBV6-1, the J gene TRBJ1-6; unclear D gene. The CDR3 totals 14 residues. The V end was cut by 4 bases, the J end by 10 bases, with 14 bases between. Germline CDR1 MNHNS, CDR2 SASEGT. CDR3 sequence (DNA): TGTGCCAGCAGTGTCCCCGGGCCCCAGTCACCCCTCCACTTT. Amino acids: CASSVPGPQSPLHF.

The rearrangement links TRBV28 to TRBJ1-1; 7 bases agree with TRBD1. Trimming removed 6 bases from V and 7 bases from J; junction bases left unmatched: 11. Per the germline V gene, CDR1 is MDHEN and CDR2 is SYDVKM. The CDR3 is 14 residues long. CDR3 DNA: TGTGCCAGCAGACCTCCGGGACAGTTGATTGAAGCTTTCTTT. Translation gives CASRPPGQLIEAFF.

The chain employs TRBV7-2 and TRBJ1-6; D remains ambiguous. The V end was cut by 2 bases, the J end by 9 bases, with 11 bases between. The CDR3 extends over 14 amino acids. Germline V gene sequence: CDR1 SGHTA, CDR2 FQGNSA. CDR3 in amino acids: CASSLSVIGSPLHF. The CDR3, as DNA: TGTGCCAGCAGCTTATCAGTCATAGGTTCACCCCTCCACTTT.

In this sample, this clone turned up a few times. The chain couples TRBV6-6 to TRBJ2-1, with D perhaps assigned TRBD1 or TRBD2 (6 bases each). Per the germline V gene, CDR1 is MNHNY and CDR2 is SVGAGI (reference sequence). The CDR3 sequence is 16 residues long. V was clipped by 7 bases and J by 6 bases, with 22 bases between them. DNA of the CDR3: TGTGCCAGCACCCAAACAGGGAGGCACGAGGGCAATGAGCAGTTCTTC. As protein: CASTQTGRHEGNEQFF.

The V gene is TRBV27, the J gene TRBJ2-1; TRBD2 agrees at 8 bases. Germline V gene sequence: CDR1 MNHEY, CDR2 SMNVEV (reference sequence). The trim removed 5 bases at V and 5 bases at J, leaving 5 bases unmatched. The CDR3 length is 14 residues. CDR3 protein: CASSLSGSHNEQFF. The CDR3, as DNA: TGTGCCAGCAGTCTCAGCGGGAGTCACAATGAGCAGTTCTTC.

The chain has TRBV25-1 and TRBJ2-7, with a weak D call TRBD1 (6 bases). Germline loops: CDR1 MGHDK, CDR2 SYGVNS. V was trimmed by 2 bases and J by 6 bases, leaving 17 bases between them. The CDR3 has 15 amino acids. CDR3 in amino acids: CASSEPPRGPGEQYF. In DNA, the CDR3 is TGTGCCAGCAGTGAACCCCCCAGGGGCCCAGGCGAGCAGTACTTC.

The genes are TRBV6-5 and TRBJ1-2; TRBD1 might be the D (6 bases). This CDR3 has 14 amino acids. The germline V gene encodes CDR1 MNHEY and CDR2 SVGAGI. V lost 5 bases and J lost 7, with 17 bases in between. For the CDR3, the DNA is TGTGCCAGCAGTGCCAGGGGCGGGTGGGTTGGCTACACCTTC. It is translated as CASSARGGWVGYTF.

The chain is built from TRBV29-1 and TRBJ2-1; D is unresolved. The CDR3 length is 12 residues. V was shortened by 3 bases and J by 8 bases, with 11 bases between the two germline ends. The germline gives CDR1 SQVTM, CDR2 ANQGSEA. The CDR3 DNA reads TGCAGCGTTGATGGTTCGTCGGATGAGCAGTTCTTC. As protein: CSVDGSSDEQFF.

The chain joins TRBV19 to TRBJ2-7; 8 bases map to TRBD1. Germline CDR1 is LNHDA and CDR2 is SQIVND (reference sequence). CDR3 size: 15 residues. V lost 3 bases to trimming and J lost 7 bases; unmatched junction nucleotides: 11. Here the CDR3 DNA reads TGTGCCAGTAGTATCGCAACAGGGGGATACGAAGAGCAGTACTTC. Protein: CASSIATGGYEEQYF.

CDR3 in amino acids: CASSLERGDTQYF. The CDR3 nucleotides are TGTGCCAGCAGCCTTGAACGGGGAGATACGCAGTATTTT. The chain couples TRBV5-4 to TRBJ2-3, with D perhaps matching TRBD2 (5 bases). This CDR3 has 13 amino acids. Germline V gives CDR1 SGHNT, CDR2 YYREEE (reference sequence). The V end was cut by 4 bases, the J end by 5 bases, with 11 bases between.

This chain uses TRBV5-1 with TRBJ2-7; TRBD1 or TRBD2 may be the D gene (5 bases each). This CDR3 has 15 amino acids. Germline loops: CDR1 SGHRS, CDR2 YFSETQ. V lost 0 bases to trimming and J lost 2 bases, with 12 bases between them. The CDR3 nucleotides are TGCGCCAGCAGCTTGGGTGGGACCTCCCCCTACGAGCAGTACTTC. It yields the protein CASSLGGTSPYEQYF.

This chain joins TRBV14 and TRBJ1-2, with D perhaps matching TRBD1 (6 bases). CDR3 length: 15 amino acids. Germline V gene lookup returns CDR1 SGHDN and CDR2 FVKESK. Trimming removed 0 bases from V and 5 bases from J, with 13 bases in between. The CDR3 here is CASSQDLTGFYGYTF. CDR3 DNA sequence: TGTGCCAGCAGCCAAGACTTGACAGGATTTTATGGCTACACCTTC.

This rearrangement joins TRBV28 to TRBJ1-3, with TRBD1 as a possible D gene (6 bases). The V and J ends lost 4 bases and 4 bases respectively, with 17 bases between them. The CDR3 length is 16 residues. Germline lookup yields CDR1 MDHEN and CDR2 SYDVKM. CDR3 sequence: CASSSPRGAGGNTIYF. CDR3 sequence (DNA): TGTGCCAGCAGTTCACCCAGGGGCGCGGGAGGAAACACCATATATTTT. The complete variable domain, with remaining parts taken from reference TRBV28 and TRBJ1-3, reads DVKVTQSSRYLVKRTGEKVFLECVQDMDHENMFWYRQDPGLGLRLIYFSYDVKMKEKGDIPEGYSVSREKKERFSLILESASTNQTSMYLCASSSPRGAGGNTIYFGEGSWLTVV.

This clone was detected once. The V and J genes are TRBV30 and TRBJ1-1; the D is unclear. The CDR3 consists of 14 residues. The V gene's germline CDR1 is GTSNPN and CDR2 SVGIG (reference sequence). V lost 0 bases and J 4 bases, leaving 12 bases between the germline ends. CDR3 coding DNA: TGTGCCTGGAGTGTCGCTGGCCAGAGCACTGAAGCTTTCTTT. Translated, it gives CAWSVAGQSTEAFF.

V is TRBV2 and J is TRBJ2-3; perhaps D is TRBD1 or TRBD2 (5 bases each). The V and J ends lost 6 bases and 0 bases respectively, with 19 bases between them. CDR1 and CDR2 from the germline V gene are SNHLY and FYNNEI. This CDR3 is 17 amino acids long. The CDR3 DNA reads TGTGCCAGCAGGTGGGGTGAGGGGCGGCTAAGCACAGATACGCAGTATTTT. This encodes CASRWGEGRLSTDTQYF. Together with reference TRBV2 and TRBJ2-3, the CDR3 gives the full variable domain: EPEVTQTPSHQVTQMGQEVILRCVPISNHLYFYWYRQILGQKVEFLVSFYNNEISEKSEIFDDQFSVERPDGSNFTLKIRSTKLEDSAMYFCASRWGEGRLSTDTQYFGPGTRLTVL.

V usage is TRBV9 and J usage is TRBJ2-1; D ambiguous. Trimming stripped 0 bases from V and 0 bases from J, with 4 bases between. CDR1 is SGDLS, CDR2 YYNGEE, per germline. The CDR3 has 14 residues. The CDR3 is CASSVDSSYNEQFF. For the CDR3, the DNA is TGTGCCAGCAGCGTAGACAGCTCCTACAATGAGCAGTTCTTC.

This sequence joins TRBV28 and TRBJ1-2; 8 bases fit TRBD1. This CDR3 spans 19 amino acids. The germline gives CDR1 MDHEN, CDR2 SYDVKM. The V and J ends lost 5 bases and 1 base, in that order; junction bases with no gene match: 18. CDR3: CASSQILTRQGTYNYGYTF. CDR3 coding DNA: TGTGCCAGCAGTCAGATACTAACCCGACAGGGGACATATAACTATGGCTACACCTTC.

This chain uses TRBV27 with TRBJ2-5, with 9 bases fitting TRBD1. The J call could be wrong; TRBJ2-7 is a better fit for the DNA end. CDR3 length: 15 residues. CDR1 and CDR2 (germline): MNHEY, SMNVEV (reference sequence). CDR3 loop: CASSFSGQGMSEQYF. The CDR3 DNA is TGTGCCAGCAGTTTTTCGGGACAGGGTATGTCCGAGCAGTACTTC.

V usage is TRBV19 and J usage is TRBJ1-2; possibly TRBD1 for D (5 bases). The CDR3 runs 13 residues. V was cut by 5 bases and J by 4 bases, with 11 bases left in between. The V gene's germline CDR1 is LNHDA and CDR2 SQIVND (reference sequence). The CDR3 DNA reads TGTGCCAGTAGTCGAGACAGATTCTATGGCTACACCTTC. Protein product: CASSRDRFYGYTF.

J is TRBJ1-2 and V is TRBV2; D is ambiguous. The length of the CDR3 is 13 residues. V was clipped by 3 bases and J by 6 bases, with 11 bases between them. Looked up from germline, CDR1 is SNHLY and CDR2 is FYNNEI. The CDR3 sequence is CASSEGGQDGYTF. DNA of the CDR3: TGTGCCAGCAGTGAGGGAGGCCAGGATGGCTACACCTTC.

This clone occurred once. The genes are TRBV5-1 and TRBJ1-2; 7 positions agree with TRBD1. Germline CDR1 and CDR2: SGHRS and YFSETQ. The CDR3 is made up of 14 amino acids. After removal of 4 bases from V and 3 bases from J, the junction contained 6 bases not matched to a gene. The CDR3 here is CASSPAGTDYGYTF. CDR3 nucleotide sequence: TGCGCCAGCAGCCCGGCGGGGACAGACTATGGCTACACCTTC.

The CDR3 DNA sequence: TGTGCCAGCAGCTGGGACAGGGATGTAAATTCACCCCTCCACTTT. This sequence encodes CASSWDRDVNSPLHF. This chain uses TRBV7-8 with TRBJ1-6, with TRBD1 matching 9 bases. This CDR3 is built from 15 residues. The germline CDR1 and CDR2 sequences are SGHVS and FQNEAQ. With 4 bases clipped from V and 7 bases from J, the junction kept 5 bases outside the gene matches.

J is TRBJ1-4 and V is TRBV7-8; unclear D gene. V was shortened by 1 base and J by 10 bases, with 4 bases between the two germline ends. The V gene's germline CDR1 is SGHVS and CDR2 FQNEAQ. The CDR3 has 11 residues. For the CDR3, the DNA is TGTGCCAGCAGCTTAGATGGAAAACTGTTTTTT. Translated: CASSLDGKLFF.